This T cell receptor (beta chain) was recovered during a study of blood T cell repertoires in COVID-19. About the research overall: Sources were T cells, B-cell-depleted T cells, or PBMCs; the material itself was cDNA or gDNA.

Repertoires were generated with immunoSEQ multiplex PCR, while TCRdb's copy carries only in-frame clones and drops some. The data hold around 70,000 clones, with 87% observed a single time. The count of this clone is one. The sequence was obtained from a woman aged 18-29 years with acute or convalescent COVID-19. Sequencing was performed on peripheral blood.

CDR3 coding DNA: TGTGCCAGTGTTGGGGATAGCGGCTCCTACAATGAGCAGTTCTTC. Translating gives CASVGDSGSYNEQFF. V usage is TRBV7-2 and J usage is TRBJ2-1; TRBD2 is a possible D gene (6 bases). The CDR3 contains 15 residues. The germline CDR1 and CDR2 sequences are SGHTA and FQGNSA. V lost 9 bases, J lost 0 bases, and 15 bases lay in between.